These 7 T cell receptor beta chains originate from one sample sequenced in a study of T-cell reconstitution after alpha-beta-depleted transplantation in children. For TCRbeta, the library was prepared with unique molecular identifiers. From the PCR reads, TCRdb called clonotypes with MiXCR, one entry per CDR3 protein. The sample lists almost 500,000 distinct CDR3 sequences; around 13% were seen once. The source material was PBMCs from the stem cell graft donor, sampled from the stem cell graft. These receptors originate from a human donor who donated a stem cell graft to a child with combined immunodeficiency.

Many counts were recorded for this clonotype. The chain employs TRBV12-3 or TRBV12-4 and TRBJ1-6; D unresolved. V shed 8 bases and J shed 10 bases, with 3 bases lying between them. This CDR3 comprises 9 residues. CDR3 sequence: CASGSPLHF. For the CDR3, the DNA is TGTGCCAGCGGCTCACCCCTCCACTTT.

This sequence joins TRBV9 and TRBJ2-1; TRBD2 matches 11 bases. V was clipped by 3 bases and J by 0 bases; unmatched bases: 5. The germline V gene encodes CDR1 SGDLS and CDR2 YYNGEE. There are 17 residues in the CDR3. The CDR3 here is CASSAGTSGFSYNEQFF. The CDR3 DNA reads TGTGCCAGCAGCGCCGGGACTAGCGGTTTCTCCTACAATGAGCAGTTCTTC.

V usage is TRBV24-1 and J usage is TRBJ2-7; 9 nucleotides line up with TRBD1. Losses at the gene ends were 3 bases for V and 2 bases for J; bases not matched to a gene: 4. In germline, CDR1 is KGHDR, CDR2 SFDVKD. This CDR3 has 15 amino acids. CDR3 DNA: TGTGCCACCAGTGATCCGGGACAGGGAGCCTACGAGCAGTACTTC. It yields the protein CATSDPGQGAYEQYF.

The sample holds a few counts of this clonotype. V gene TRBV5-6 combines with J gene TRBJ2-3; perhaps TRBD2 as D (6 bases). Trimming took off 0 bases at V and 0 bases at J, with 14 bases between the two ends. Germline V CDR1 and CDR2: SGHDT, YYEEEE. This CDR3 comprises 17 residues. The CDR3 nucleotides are TGTGCCAGCAGCTTGGGTACAGCCGGGACTAGCACAGATACGCAGTATTTT. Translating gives CASSLGTAGTSTDTQYF.

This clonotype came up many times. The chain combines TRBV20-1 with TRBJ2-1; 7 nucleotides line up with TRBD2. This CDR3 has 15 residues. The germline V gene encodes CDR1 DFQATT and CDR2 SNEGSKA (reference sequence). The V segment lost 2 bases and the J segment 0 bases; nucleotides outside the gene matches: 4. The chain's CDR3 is CSARLRDYSYNEQFF. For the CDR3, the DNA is TGCAGTGCTAGACTCCGGGACTACTCCTACAATGAGCAGTTCTTC.

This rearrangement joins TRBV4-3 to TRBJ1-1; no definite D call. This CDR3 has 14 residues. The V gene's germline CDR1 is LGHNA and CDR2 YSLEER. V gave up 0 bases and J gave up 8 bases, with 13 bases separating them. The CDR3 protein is CASSQEGGPREAFF. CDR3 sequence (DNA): TGCGCCAGCAGCCAAGAAGGAGGACCTCGAGAAGCTTTCTTT.

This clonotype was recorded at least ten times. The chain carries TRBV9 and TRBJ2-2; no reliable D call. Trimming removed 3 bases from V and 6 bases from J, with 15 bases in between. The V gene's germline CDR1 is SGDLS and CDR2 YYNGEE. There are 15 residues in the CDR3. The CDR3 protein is CASSALSSGAGELFF. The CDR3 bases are TGTGCCAGCAGCGCGCTCTCCTCGGGTGCCGGGGAGCTGTTTTTT.